This T cell receptor beta chain was sequenced during a study of blood T cells in healthy people across ages. The study's findings and limits: Estimates based on one million T cells were treated as lower bounds. Roughly linearly, TCR beta diversity per million T cells fell as age increased.

Every donor contributed roughly 10 milliliters of peripheral blood by blood draw. This clonotype was observed at least ten times. No antigen is known for it. Then a second PCR, running about 6 to 11 cycles, was carried out with a sample-barcoded 5' primer and a J-beta primer mix. A template-switch adaptor with 12 random nucleotides tagged each cDNA molecule. MiXCR, applied by TCRdb to the 5' RACE reads, yields one record per CDR3 protein. Found here are about 760,000 distinct CDR3 sequences, roughly 50% of them singletons; the top ten hold under 30%. Germline V gene lookup returns CDR1 LGHNA and CDR2 YNFKEQ. The germline V and J ends were trimmed by 0 bases and 1 base, with 13 bases remaining between them. This CDR3 region has 16 residues.

This TCR was sampled from a man between 35 and 55 years old in good health. The chain joins TRBV4-2 to TRBJ2-7; D might be TRBD1 (7 bases). Sequenced input: blood. CDR3 coding DNA: TGTGCCAGCAGCCAAGAAACTGCGGGACAGTCCTACGAGCAGTACTTC. It yields the protein CASSQETAGQSYEQYF.